This T cell receptor beta chain was obtained from a study of blood T cell repertoires in COVID-19. At the level of the study: Donors in the United States, Italy and Spain gave samples during acute or convalescent COVID-19. From T cells, B-cell-depleted T cells, or PBMCs came the material, which was cDNA or gDNA.

Authors' processing steps: How many nucleated cells were present was estimated from reference gene primer amplification. Using immunoSEQ multiplex PCR, the repertoire was profiled, and TCRdb retains in-frame clones only, with some absent. The D gene and trimming were derived from the DNA, and the V and J assignments and clone size from that table. The table has about 170,000 clones, about 85% seen once. V lost 6 bases to trimming and J lost 3 bases, with 15 bases between them. The CDR3 length is 14 residues. The germline gives CDR1 MNHEY, CDR2 SVGAGI. The origin of this receptor is a man aged 55 to 70 with acute or convalescent COVID-19. This rearrangement joins TRBV6-5 to TRBJ2-7; D may be TRBD2 (7 bases). The sequencing input was peripheral blood. CDR3 DNA sequence: TGTGCCAGCAGCGGAGGGGGGGGATACTACGAGCAGTACTTC. Translating gives CASSGGGGYYEQYF.